This entry describes one TCR beta chain. This record belongs to a study of graft-versus-host responses after intestinal transplantation. The wider study: The study gave all recipients anti-thymocyte globulin induction, then tacrolimus and steroids for approximately 3 years.

The J segment lost 5 bases and the V segment lost 8 bases, leaving 9 bases of the junction unmatched. CDR1 and CDR2 from the germline V gene are MDHEN and SYDVKM. The length of the CDR3 is 13 residues. Generated by immunoSEQ multiplex PCR, the TCRdb table keeps only in-frame clones and is missing some. This table holds approximately 32,000 clones, 90% to 95% found once. The source of this sequence is a human patient who received an intestinal transplant, so some T cells may come from the graft donor. The chain joins TRBV28 to TRBJ2-7; 7 nucleotides match TRBD1. Sequencing was performed on PBMCs, taken 16 days after intestinal transplant. CDR3 sequence (DNA): TGTGCCAGCGGCGACAGGGTGGGCGACGAGCAGTACTTC. This gives the protein CASGDRVGDEQYF.